One and the same sample provided the 29 T cell receptor beta chains below, sequenced in a study of cytotoxic CD8 clonotypes in ibrutinib-treated CLL (dated by TCRdb to about 2021). In light of the paper, this sample's time point label describes: 12 to 13 months on ibrutinib. The library relied on the immunoSEQ multiplex PCR assay. TCRdb's version of the immuneACCESS table is confined to in-frame rearrangements and falls short of the full clone set. An unresolved V gene accounts for under half of the shortfall where checked; the remainder is of unknown origin. The sample table shows approximately 100,000 clones, and 60% to 80% are seen once. The ten most abundant clones make up about 32% of the sample. The sequencing used PBMCs, collected after 12 months of ibrutinib treatment. The receptors shown here come from a human donor with chronic lymphocytic leukemia.

This clone was observed once. The chain employs TRBV19 and TRBJ2-1; 10 nucleotides align to TRBD1. The CDR3 loop spans 15 amino acids. Looked up from germline, CDR1 is LNHDA and CDR2 is SQIVND (reference sequence). The trim removed 2 bases at V and 6 bases at J, leaving 4 bases unmatched. Here the CDR3 reads CASSIRTGGSNEQFF. The CDR3 bases are TGTGCCAGTAGTATAAGGACAGGGGGGAGCAATGAGCAGTTCTTC. The entire variable domain, with the rest obtained from reference TRBV19 and TRBJ2-1, is as follows: DGGITQSPKYLFRKEGQNVTLSCEQNLNHDAMYWYRQDPGQGLRLIYYSQIVNDFQKGDIAEGYSVSREKKESFPLTVTSAQKNPTAFYLCASSIRTGGSNEQFFGPGTRLTVL.

This chain uses TRBV2 with TRBJ2-5; 9 bases are a match to TRBD1. CDR1 SNHLY and CDR2 FYNNEI come from the germline V gene. CDR3 length: 14 amino acids. V gave up 8 bases and J gave up 2 bases; unmatched junction bases: 6. The CDR3 loop is CASQGQGLQETQYF. Here the CDR3 DNA reads TGTGCCAGCCAGGGACAGGGCCTTCAAGAGACCCAGTACTTC.

The CDR3 protein is CASSFFAGANQPQHF. The CDR3 nucleotides are TGTGCCAGCAGTTTTTTTGCAGGGGCTAATCAGCCCCAGCATTTT. J is TRBJ1-5 and V is TRBV27; a possible D gene is TRBD1 (6 bases). The V and J ends lost 3 bases and 4 bases respectively, with 13 bases between them. Germline V gives CDR1 MNHEY, CDR2 SMNVEV (reference sequence). CDR3 size: 15 residues.

This chain connects TRBV5-6 to TRBJ2-4, with D tentatively TRBD1 (5 bases). The CDR3 has 15 residues. Trimming removed 0 bases at V and 9 bases at J, with 16 bases between. Germline CDR1 reads SGHDT; CDR2 reads YYEEEE. The CDR3, as DNA: TGTGCCAGCAGCTTGGCCGGGTTGGGGCCGGGCATTCAGTACTTC. This sequence encodes CASSLAGLGPGIQYF.

This clone was counted only a few times. This chain links TRBV11-2 with TRBJ1-2; 9 bases align to TRBD1. Germline V lookup: CDR1 SGHAT, CDR2 FQNNGV. The length of the CDR3 is 17 residues. V was pared by 1 base and J by 8 bases, with 14 bases of the junction left unmatched. The chain's CDR3 is CASSLVGLTGGPMGYTF. The CDR3 DNA reads as TGTGCCAGCAGCTTAGTTGGATTAACAGGGGGCCCAATGGGCTACACCTTC.

The chain has TRBV5-6 and TRBJ1-2, with TRBD1 matching 7 bases. The trim removed 0 bases at V and 3 bases at J, leaving 5 bases unmatched. The CDR3 has 15 residues. Germline V lookup: CDR1 SGHDT, CDR2 YYEEEE. The CDR3 loop is CASSLGPTGDYGYTF. The CDR3 DNA reads TGTGCCAGCAGCTTGGGCCCCACAGGGGACTATGGCTACACCTTC.

This clone appeared a single time. This rearrangement joins TRBV19 to TRBJ2-7; 7 nucleotides match TRBD2. V shed 8 bases, J shed 2 bases, and the junction held 9 bases outside the gene matches. The CDR3 is 14 residues long. CDR1 and CDR2 (germline): LNHDA, SQIVND (reference sequence). CDR3: CASERGGGAYEQYF. DNA for the CDR3: TGTGCCAGTGAGCGTGGCGGGGGTGCCTACGAGCAGTACTTC.

The chain employs TRBV12-5 and TRBJ2-7, with a possible D match to TRBD2 (6 bases). Per germline, CDR1 LGHNT and CDR2 FRNRAP. Trimming cost V 1 base and J 3 bases, with 7 bases left between them. The CDR3 has 13 residues. Here the CDR3 DNA reads TGTGCTAGTGGTTTGGAGGGACTCTACGAGCAGTACTTC. It is translated as CASGLEGLYEQYF.

This rearrangement joins TRBV28 to TRBJ2-2; 11 bases fit TRBD2. Per the germline V gene, CDR1 is MDHEN and CDR2 is SYDVKM. This CDR3 has 16 residues. J lost 4 bases, V lost 5 bases, and 6 bases had no gene match. The CDR3 DNA reads TGTGCCAGCAGTCCGTCTAGCGGGGGGCGCACCGGGGAGCTGTTTTTT. Residues: CASSPSSGGRTGELFF.

The chain is built from TRBV2 and TRBJ1-1, with TRBD1 identical over 8 bases. Germline trimming cut 11 bases from V and 7 bases from J; bases unmatched to any gene: 18. This CDR3 has 15 residues. Germline CDR1 is SNHLY and CDR2 is FYNNEI. CDR3 in amino acids: CASKPPGQVNNEAFF. CDR3 nucleotides: TGTGCCTCCAAACCCCCGGGACAGGTGAATAATGAAGCTTTCTTT.

The rearrangement joins TRBV7-2 to TRBJ2-7; D not certain. The V end was cut by 5 bases, the J end by 2 bases, with 16 bases between. The CDR3 covers 15 residues. CDR1 SGHTA and CDR2 FQGNSA come from the germline V gene. The chain's CDR3 is CASSPPSRVPYEQYF. The CDR3 nucleotides read TGTGCCAGCAGCCCCCCATCCCGGGTGCCCTACGAGCAGTACTTC.

V and J are TRBV5-1 and TRBJ1-1; D perhaps matches TRBD1 (5 bases). Trimming stripped 4 bases from V and 8 bases from J, with 12 bases between. This CDR3 has 12 amino acids. Germline CDR1 is SGHRS and CDR2 is YFSETQ. The CDR3 nucleotides read TGCGCCAGCAGCGTTGGGACGAGGGAAGCTTTCTTT. Its protein product is CASSVGTREAFF.

The CDR3 DNA reads TGTGCCAGCAGTGAGGCGATCCCGGGACTATTTTCCTACGAGCAGTACTTC. This encodes CASSEAIPGLFSYEQYF. The chain combines TRBV2 with TRBJ2-7; 7 nucleotides line up with TRBD2. The V segment lost 3 bases and the J segment 1 base; nucleotides outside the gene matches: 12. The germline gives CDR1 SNHLY, CDR2 FYNNEI. The CDR3 totals 17 residues.

The CDR3 sequence is CASSPSGADYGYTF. As DNA, the CDR3 is TGTGCCAGCAGCCCCTCGGGTGCTGACTATGGCTACACCTTC. The chain is built from TRBV7-9 and TRBJ1-2; D ambiguous. The CDR3 extends over 14 amino acids. The germline gives CDR1 SEHNR, CDR2 FQNEAQ (reference sequence). Trimming shortened V by 5 bases and J by 3 bases, and 13 bases separated the two germline ends.

The J gene is TRBJ2-5, the V gene TRBV28, with 13 bases matching TRBD2. V shed 6 bases, J shed 5 bases, and the junction held 6 bases outside the gene matches. Germline-derived CDR1 and CDR2 are MDHEN and SYDVKM. The CDR3 has 15 residues. The CDR3 DNA reads TGTGCCAGCAGAACTAGCGGGGGGGCCTGGGAGACCCAGTACTTC. Amino acid sequence: CASRTSGGAWETQYF.

The chain uses TRBV11-2 and TRBJ1-1; D remains unclear. Looked up from germline, CDR1 is SGHAT and CDR2 is FQNNGV. Trimming stripped 2 bases from V and 1 base from J, with 8 bases between. The CDR3 contains 14 residues. Here the CDR3 DNA reads TGTGCCAGCAGCTTACAATTCGGGAACACTGAAGCTTTCTTT. The encoded protein is CASSLQFGNTEAFF.

V and J are TRBV9 and TRBJ2-5, with 10 bases that match TRBD1. CDR3 size: 15 residues. V lost 4 bases and J lost 4; bases outside the gene matches: 7. Germline V gene sequence: CDR1 SGDLS, CDR2 YYNGEE. The CDR3 sequence is CASSLRQGARETQYF. In nucleotides, the CDR3 is TGTGCCAGCAGCTTACGACAGGGGGCAAGAGAGACCCAGTACTTC.

The CDR3 loop is CASRRPHLGQPQEAFF. The CDR3 coding sequence is TGTGCCAGCAGAAGACCCCACCTGGGACAGCCCCAGGAAGCTTTCTTT. This chain joins TRBV28 and TRBJ1-1, with TRBD1 identical over 7 bases. The ends lost 6 bases at V and 8 bases at J; junction bases unmatched: 18. The CDR3 consists of 16 residues. Per germline, CDR1 MDHEN and CDR2 SYDVKM.

The rearrangement links TRBV19 to TRBJ2-2; the D gene is possibly TRBD1 (6 bases). CDR1 and CDR2 from the germline V gene are LNHDA and SQIVND (reference sequence). This CDR3 contains 15 residues. V was shortened by 2 bases and J by 5 bases, with 12 bases between the two germline ends. The CDR3 DNA is TGTGCCAGTAGTATACAGGGGATCGGGACCGGGGAGCTGTTTTTT. Amino acids: CASSIQGIGTGELFF.

This clone has a single count. CDR3: CASSLAQWIERGVHSYEQYF. CDR3 in DNA: TGTGCCAGCAGCTTAGCGCAGTGGATCGAGCGGGGGGTTCATTCCTACGAGCAGTACTTC. The V gene is TRBV7-2, the J gene TRBJ2-7; 9 bases map to TRBD2. The CDR3 sequence is 20 residues long. The V and J ends lost 0 bases and 1 base, in that order; junction bases with no gene match: 16. Germline V CDR1 and CDR2: SGHTA, FQGNSA.

The chain combines TRBV7-2 with TRBJ1-2, with D hard to call. V dropped 5 bases and J dropped 4 bases, with 17 bases sitting between them. The germline V gene encodes CDR1 SGHTA and CDR2 FQGNSA. The CDR3 has 15 residues. CDR3 loop: CASSPRGGHSYGYTF. The DNA of the CDR3 is TGTGCCAGCAGCCCTCGGGGTGGGCACAGCTATGGCTACACCTTC.

The rearrangement uses TRBV23-1 and TRBJ1-2; D gene uncertain. TRBV23-1 is marked as an open reading frame, function uncertain. Trimming removed 4 bases at V and 8 bases at J, with 5 bases between. The CDR3 spans 10 residues. CDR3 protein: CASSREGYTF. CDR3 DNA: TGCGCCAGCAGTCGTGAGGGCTACACCTTC.

The V call is TRBV7-3, the J call TRBJ2-3, with 9 positions matching TRBD1. CDR3 size: 15 residues. The J segment lost 8 bases and the V segment lost 4 bases, leaving 10 bases of the junction unmatched. Per germline, CDR1 SGHTA and CDR2 FQGTGA. The DNA for the CDR3 is TGTGCCAGCAGCTCGGGACAGGGACCGCCGCGTACGCAGTATTTT. Amino acids: CASSSGQGPPRTQYF.

The sample holds a few counts of this clone. V gene TRBV7-6 combines with J gene TRBJ2-2; 9 bases match TRBD1. CDR3 size: 16 residues. From germline, CDR1 is SGHVS and CDR2 FNYEAQ. The ends lost 0 bases at V and 6 bases at J; junction bases unmatched: 5. The CDR3 is CASSLAGTGFAGELFF. The CDR3, as DNA: TGTGCCAGCAGCTTAGCTGGGACAGGGTTCGCCGGGGAGCTGTTTTTT.

The chain employs TRBV5-6 and TRBJ1-1, with D perhaps TRBD1 (6 bases). The germline V gene encodes CDR1 SGHDT and CDR2 YYEEEE. The CDR3 totals 15 residues. V lost 4 bases and J lost 3, with 16 bases in between. The CDR3: CASSRRTERDTEAFF. The CDR3 nucleotides are TGTGCCAGCAGCCGCCGGACAGAGAGGGACACTGAAGCTTTCTTT.

This chain connects TRBV7-9 to TRBJ1-1; 8 nucleotides agree with TRBD1. The germline V gene encodes CDR1 SEHNR and CDR2 FQNEAQ (reference sequence). Unmatched junction bases numbered 4, after V lost 1 base and J lost 0 bases. CDR3 size: 16 residues. The CDR3 DNA reads as TGTGCCAGCAGCTTAGGGACAGGGAGATTGAACACTGAAGCTTTCTTT. As protein: CASSLGTGRLNTEAFF.

Here the CDR3 reads CASSSSGTGDRYTF. The CDR3 DNA follows: TGCGCCAGCAGCTCCTCCGGGACAGGGGATCGCTACACCTTC. This chain links TRBV5-1 with TRBJ1-2, with 10 bases aligning to TRBD1. V lost 3 bases and J lost 9; bases outside the gene matches: 8. The CDR3 extends over 14 amino acids. Germline CDR1 is SGHRS and CDR2 is YFSETQ.

CDR3 bases: TGCGCCAGCAGTCTTGGGGGACAGGGGGCAGAGACCCAGTACTTC. This sequence encodes CASSLGGQGAETQYF. The chain carries TRBV4-3 and TRBJ2-5; the match to TRBD1 covers 12 bases. From germline, CDR1 is LGHNA and CDR2 YSLEER. The V and J ends lost 6 bases and 4 bases, in that order; junction bases with no gene match: 6. The CDR3 sequence is 15 residues long.

The rearrangement uses TRBV7-3 and TRBJ2-5; D is uncertain. Germline V lookup: CDR1 SGHTA, CDR2 FQGTGA. There are 13 residues in the CDR3. Trimming took off 1 base at V and 5 bases at J, with 8 bases between the two ends. The DNA of the CDR3 is TGTGCCAGCAGCTTAAGTCTGGGCGAGACCCAGTACTTC. Protein product: CASSLSLGETQYF.